What follows describes a single TCR beta chain. Its antigen is unidentified. The sample comes from a study of blood T cells in healthy people across ages. V lost 6 bases and J lost 0; bases outside the gene matches: 7. This CDR3 region has 15 residues. Germline V gene data show CDR1 as SEHNR and CDR2 as FQNEAQ (reference sequence). Using a J-beta primer mix together with a sample-barcoded 5' primer, a second PCR was run for roughly 7 to 11 cycles. TCRdb passed the 5' RACE reads through MiXCR, listing each CDR3 protein once. This sample yields about 1 million distinct CDR3 sequences, of which around 45% are seen a single time; around 18% belongs to the top ten. Each sample used at least 6 million PBMCs. Study-level results: Greater diversity and more naive CD4+ cells were seen in long-lived donors than in aged donors. Strong correlation existed between TCR beta diversity and naive T cell percentage.

What was sequenced was blood. This receptor was obtained from a woman aged 55 to 70 in good health. The V gene is TRBV7-9, the J gene TRBJ1-2; TRBD1 agrees at 7 bases. CDR3 protein: CASRAGGSANYGYTF. As DNA, the CDR3 is TGTGCCAGCAGAGCAGGGGGGTCAGCTAACTATGGCTACACCTTC.